The clone carrying this T cell receptor beta chain was detected a few times. This sample is drawn from a study of blood T cell repertoires in COVID-19. The data were produced by immunoSEQ multiplex PCR, yet TCRdb's version contains in-frame clones alone and is incomplete. Among more than 100,000 clones listed, around 86% were seen once. V trimming: 10 bases; J trimming: 5 bases; junction bases outside the gene matches: 14. This CDR3 has 16 residues. From germline, CDR1 is ENHRY and CDR2 SYGVKD. The clonotype comes from a man aged 35 to 55 with acute or convalescent COVID-19. The sequenced material came from peripheral blood. This sequence joins TRBV10-3 and TRBJ1-1, with 12 bases matching TRBD1. CDR3 DNA sequence: TGTGCCACCAGGGACAGGGGGCGACAAGGGGGAACTGAAGCTTTCTTT. Encoded protein: CATRDRGRQGGTEAFF.